The source of this TCR beta chain is a study of Ad26.COV2.S vaccination and SARS-CoV-2 variants. As for the study in general: A COV1001 Ad26.COV2.S trial-arm participant provided the sample. Dosing was one shot or two shots 56 days apart. Study-wide results and caveats: The study found higher spike-specific TCR breadth in vaccine than placebo recipients.

The CDR3 runs to 14 residues. The V and J ends lost 5 bases and 4 bases respectively, with 16 bases between them. Germline-derived CDR1 and CDR2 are SGHRS and YFSETQ. Treatment: roughly 19 received Ad26.COV2.S at low or high dose, single or two shots; 5 received placebo; per-sample allocation not given. Specimens were obtained on day 63 following the first vaccine or placebo injection. Cohort 1b enrolled adults aged 18-55 years in Boston. Only in-frame clones appear in the TCRdb table, and some are missing; sequencing was by immunoSEQ multiplex PCR. The repertoire holds roughly 400,000 clones, with around 91% as singletons. This clone was seen once. Its target is unknown.

This specimen was peripheral blood, taken in a trial of Ad26.COV2.S vaccine versus placebo. The chain is built from TRBV5-1 and TRBJ2-7, with TRBD2 as a possible D gene (7 bases). The TCR was taken from a person aged 18-65 years who received the Ad26.COV2.S COVID-19 vaccine or a placebo. CDR3 loop: CASSLWGREYEQYF. The CDR3, as DNA: TGCGCCAGCAGTTTATGGGGGCGGGAGTACGAGCAGTACTTC. Complete variable domain (other parts from reference TRBV5-1 and TRBJ2-7): KAGVTQTPRYLIKTRGQQVTLSCSPISGHRSVSWYQQTPGQGLQFLFEYFSETQRNKGNFPGRFSGRQFSNSRSEMNVSTLELGDSALYLCASSLWGREYEQYFGPGTRLTVT.